The T cell receptor (beta chain) described here comes from a study of cytomegalovirus exposure and HLA in healthy donors. Vbeta (60) and Jbeta (13) primers were used in the PCR. Sequencing was performed with immunoSEQ multiplex PCR; in TCRdb, only in-frame clones are kept and a portion is missing. The sample carries 90,000 to 100,000 clones, approximately 76% recorded once. Study-wide findings and caveats: Solely CMV serostatus was available to characterize immune exposure. The study carried out a later analysis of TCR beta sequences. It associated some 18,000 of them with specific HLA alleles at a false discovery rate of 0.05.

For this clone: Its matching antigen is unknown.

Sequenced material: PBMCs. The clonotype comes from a woman in her fifties or sixties in good health and CMV-seropositive.

Written as DNA, the CDR3 is TGTGCCAGCAGTTTCTCTCCGGGACAGGGTCAGCAGTACTTC. This translates into CASSFSPGQGQQYF. The chain carries TRBV27 and TRBJ2-7, with 9 bases identical to TRBD1. Trimming cost V 3 bases and J 8 bases; bases outside gene matches: 8. From germline, CDR1 is MNHEY and CDR2 SMNVEV (reference sequence). The CDR3 has 14 amino acids.